These 29 T cell receptor beta chains share one sample of origin, sequenced in a study of T cells in Graves' hyperthyroidism and ophthalmopathy. Researchers took RNA transcripts and amplified the TCR beta CDR3 regions from them. TCR CDR3 regions were first amplified by RT-PCR with HTBI primers. Each CDR3 protein is one row after TCRdb ran MiXCR on the multiplex PCR reads. Among around 760,000 distinct CDR3 sequences, 35% were seen once, and the ten largest hold about a third. Sequenced sample: blood. Receptors originate from a middle-aged woman with Graves' hyperthyroidism.

This clonotype showed up many times. V usage is TRBV5-1 and J usage is TRBJ2-2; 13 bases match TRBD2. Germline loops: CDR1 SGHRS, CDR2 YFSETQ. With 4 bases clipped from V and 3 bases from J, the junction kept 6 bases outside the gene matches. The CDR3 runs to 17 residues. The CDR3, as DNA: TGCGCCAGCAGCCGGACTAGCGGGAGTACTCACACCGGGGAGCTGTTTTTT. Translated: CASSRTSGSTHTGELFF.

This chain links TRBV6-6 with TRBJ2-5, with 8 bases aligning to TRBD2. The CDR3 has 16 residues. J gave up 5 bases and V 5 bases, and 13 bases lay outside the gene matches. Germline assignment: CDR1 MNHNY and CDR2 SVGAGI (reference sequence). CDR3 protein: CASSRPGTRSKETQYF. CDR3 coding DNA: TGTGCCAGCAGTCGACCCGGGACTAGGAGCAAGGAGACCCAGTACTTC.

V usage is TRBV29-1 and J usage is TRBJ2-3; 8 positions agree with TRBD2. Germline V gives CDR1 SQVTM, CDR2 ANQGSEA. The CDR3 is 14 residues long. CDR3 in amino acids: CSAISGVGTDTQYF. In DNA, the CDR3 is TGCAGTGCGATTAGCGGGGTCGGCACAGATACGCAGTATTTT.

In the case of this clonotype: This probably arose from a read error, given a far larger clone one base away. The chain is built from TRBV7-2 and TRBJ1-5; TRBD1 might be the D (6 bases). The CDR3 runs 14 residues. CDR1 SGHTA and CDR2 FQGNSA come from the germline V gene. CDR3 coding DNA: TGTGCCGGCAGCTTACAAGGGGGGAATCAGCCCCAGCATTTT. Encoded protein: CAGSLQGGNQPQHF.

This clonotype appeared many times. The CDR3 bases are TGTGCCAGCAGCCCCCTCCCGGCAGGGCCCTACGAGCAGTACTTC. Translated: CASSPLPAGPYEQYF. The chain is built from TRBV11-2 and TRBJ2-7; D possibly corresponds to TRBD1 (5 bases). V gave up 5 bases and J gave up 2 bases, with 16 bases separating them. The CDR3 has 15 residues. CDR1 and CDR2 from the germline V gene are SGHAT and FQNNGV.

The chain employs TRBV2 and TRBJ1-5, with D possibly being TRBD1 (6 bases). V was shortened by 0 bases and J by 1 base, with 19 bases between the two germline ends. This CDR3 comprises 19 residues. Germline values: CDR1 SNHLY, CDR2 FYNNEI. This CDR3 reads CASSEAGGGQGGSNQPQHF. In nucleotides, the CDR3 is TGTGCCAGCAGTGAAGCTGGGGGCGGACAAGGTGGGAGCAATCAGCCCCAGCATTTT.

Only a few counts were recorded for this clonotype. The rearrangement joins TRBV7-9 to TRBJ1-2; TRBD1 aligns across 10 bases. Germline V CDR1 and CDR2: SEHNR, FQNEAQ (reference sequence). This CDR3 spans 15 amino acids. Trimming took 5 bases from V and 8 from J; bases not matched to a gene: 11. The CDR3 is CASSRNLGTGVGYTF. The DNA of the CDR3 is TGTGCCAGCAGCCGAAACCTGGGGACAGGGGTCGGCTACACCTTC.

This chain connects TRBV6-5 to TRBJ2-7, with D perhaps matching TRBD1 or TRBD2 (5 bases each). Per the germline V gene, CDR1 is MNHEY and CDR2 is SVGAGI. Trimming took off 6 bases at V and 2 bases at J, with 20 bases between the two ends. CDR3 length equals 16 residues. The CDR3 DNA follows: TGTGCCAGCAGCCTCTCCCCTGGGGACGGACCCTACGAGCAGTACTTC. Translated: CASSLSPGDGPYEQYF.

This clonotype has more than one count but fewer than ten. The V call is TRBV19, the J call TRBJ2-7, with 9 nucleotides matching TRBD1. Germline CDR1 is LNHDA and CDR2 is SQIVND (reference sequence). There are 15 residues in the CDR3. The ends lost 4 bases at V and 4 bases at J; junction bases unmatched: 8. In nucleotides, the CDR3 is TGTGCCAGTAGTAACCGGGACAGGGTATCTTACGAGCAGTACTTC. Its translation is CASSNRDRVSYEQYF.

This clonotype has at least ten counts. V usage is TRBV6-4 and J usage is TRBJ2-6, with D perhaps matching TRBD1 or TRBD2 (5 bases each). The CDR3 contains 14 residues. The ends were cut back, 6 bases at V and 0 bases at J, with 6 bases in the middle. Germline-derived CDR1 and CDR2 are MRHNA and SNTAGT. CDR3 DNA: TGTGCCAGCAGCGGGACCTCTGGGGCCAACGTCCTGACTTTC. Translation: CASSGTSGANVLTF.

This clonotype was counted ten times or more. Germline and junction disagree at one end, which may indicate a read error. The chain combines TRBV7-2 with TRBJ2-7; 9 nucleotides align to TRBD1. The germline V gene has CDR1 SGHTA and CDR2 FQGNSA. The CDR3 has 15 residues. Here the CDR3 DNA reads TGTGCCAGCAGCGTAGCCGGGACAGGGTACTACGAGCAGTACTTC. It codes for CASSVAGTGYYEQYF.

The gene calls are TRBV7-2 and TRBJ2-7, with a possible D match to TRBD2 (5 bases). Per the germline V gene, CDR1 is SGHTA and CDR2 is FQGNSA. V lost 6 bases to trimming and J lost 0 bases, with 21 bases between them. This CDR3 contains 17 residues. CDR3 sequence (DNA): TGTGCCAGCAGTTACTTGGAACTAAGAGGGAGCTCCTACGAGCAGTACTTC. Protein product: CASSYLELRGSSYEQYF.

This clonotype was found many times. The chain joins TRBV7-9 to TRBJ1-1; tentatively, D is TRBD1 (5 bases). V lost 8 bases, J lost 1 base, and 11 bases lay in between. The germline gives CDR1 SEHNR, CDR2 FQNEAQ (reference sequence). The length of the CDR3 is 13 residues. CDR3 bases: TGTGCCAGCGCGGGGCGGGAGAACACTGAAGCTTTCTTT. It codes for CASAGRENTEAFF.

This chain joins TRBV12-3 or TRBV12-4 and TRBJ1-5; 7 bases match TRBD1. J gave up 2 bases and V 1 base, and 5 bases lay outside the gene matches. This CDR3 region has 16 residues. CDR3 region: CASSLEGAHGNQPQHF. CDR3 bases: TGTGCCAGCAGTTTAGAGGGGGCCCATGGCAATCAGCCCCAGCATTTT.

This clonotype has at least ten counts. The chain's CDR3 is CSARDPPRGYEQYF. CDR3 nucleotides: TGCAGTGCTAGAGATCCGCCAAGGGGCTACGAGCAGTACTTC. V gene TRBV20-1 combines with J gene TRBJ2-7; TRBD1 might be the D (5 bases). The germline CDR1 and CDR2 sequences are DFQATT and SNEGSKA (reference sequence). This CDR3 comprises 14 residues. V lost 0 bases, J lost 3 bases, and 12 bases lay in between.

This clonotype appeared a few times. The J gene is TRBJ1-2, the V gene TRBV7-2; D is uncertain. V shed 11 bases and J shed 8 bases, with 15 bases lying between them. This CDR3 is 11 amino acids long. Germline V CDR1 and CDR2: SGHTA, FQGNSA. DNA for the CDR3: TGTGCCGGCTTGGGCCGTCACGGCTACACCTTC. Its protein is CAGLGRHGYTF.

Of note for this clonotype: A read error may produce the germline difference seen at one junction end. The V and J genes are TRBV10-2 and TRBJ2-7, with D hard to call. Germline V gene sequence: CDR1 WSHSY, CDR2 SAAADI. This CDR3 has 11 amino acids. CDR3 DNA sequence: TGTGCCAGCGCGGAGACCTACGAGCAGTACTTC. Amino acids: CASAETYEQYF.

The chain has TRBV11-2 and TRBJ2-2; 7 bases are shared with TRBD1. The CDR3 contains 14 residues. The V gene's germline CDR1 is SGHAT and CDR2 FQNNGV. With V trimmed by 8 bases and J by 0 bases, 3 bases remained unmatched. The CDR3 loop is CASLDRANTGELFF. In DNA form, the CDR3 reads TGTGCCAGCCTCGACAGGGCGAACACCGGGGAGCTGTTTTTT.

Many counts were recorded for this clonotype. The J gene is TRBJ1-2, the V gene TRBV7-3; perhaps TRBD1 as D (5 bases). V shed 5 bases and J shed 7 bases, with 17 bases lying between them. Germline CDR1 reads SGHTA; CDR2 reads FQGTGA. This CDR3 comprises 14 residues. The CDR3 region is CASSPTGGVGGYTF. DNA of the CDR3: TGTGCCAGCAGCCCAACGGGGGGAGTGGGTGGCTACACCTTC. Supplemented by reference TRBV7-3 and TRBJ1-2, the full variable domain reads GAGVSQTPSNKVTEKGKYVELRCDPISGHTALYWYRQSLGQGPEFLIYFQGTGAADDSGLPNDRFFAVRPEGSVSTLKIQRTERGDSAVYLCASSPTGGVGGYTFGSGTRLTVV.

The chain is built from TRBV2 and TRBJ1-2; 9 nucleotides match TRBD1. The CDR3 has 14 amino acids. V trimming: 6 bases; J trimming: 3 bases; junction bases outside the gene matches: 5. The germline V gene has CDR1 SNHLY and CDR2 FYNNEI. In nucleotides, the CDR3 is TGTGCCAGCAGCAGGACAGGGGAACACTATGGCTACACCTTC. Protein: CASSRTGEHYGYTF.

In its sample, this clonotype was seen many times. V and J are TRBV2 and TRBJ1-2; D ambiguous. The CDR3 covers 15 residues. The V gene's germline CDR1 is SNHLY and CDR2 FYNNEI. With 0 bases removed from V and 8 bases from J, the gap between germline ends came to 16 bases. This CDR3 is CASSEALPDSGGYTF. DNA for the CDR3: TGTGCCAGCAGTGAAGCGCTTCCGGACTCGGGCGGCTACACCTTC.

Turning to this clonotype: A single base separates this from a much larger clone, so it may be a read error. V gene TRBV7-2 combines with J gene TRBJ1-2, with D tentatively TRBD1 (6 bases). Trimming cost V 3 bases and J 8 bases, with 19 bases left between them. The CDR3 extends over 15 amino acids. Per germline, CDR1 SGHTA and CDR2 FQGNSA. The chain's CDR3 is CASSLKSLGGAGYTF. The CDR3 nucleotides read TGTGCCAGCAGCTTGAAGTCGCTCGGGGGCGCCGGCTACACCTTC. Drawing the rest from reference TRBV7-2 and TRBJ1-2, the complete variable domain is GAGVSQSPSNKVTEKGKDVELRCDPISGHTALYWYRQSLGQGLEFLIYFQGNSAPDKSGLPSDRFSAERTGGSVSTLTIQRTQQEDSAVYLCASSLKSLGGAGYTFGSGTRLTVV.

The V and J genes are TRBV7-9 and TRBJ1-2; D may be TRBD1 (6 bases). CDR1 and CDR2 (germline): SEHNR, FQNEAQ (reference sequence). V lost 5 bases, J lost 9 bases, and 16 bases lay in between. This CDR3 contains 13 residues. CDR3 protein: CASSREGESSYTF. In DNA form, the CDR3 reads TGTGCCAGCAGCCGGGAGGGGGAGAGTAGCTACACCTTC. Filled out from reference TRBV7-9 and TRBJ1-2, the complete variable domain reads DTGVSQNPRHKITKRGQNVTFRCDPISEHNRLYWYRQTLGQGPEFLTYFQNEAQLEKSRLLSDRFSAERPKGSFSTLEIQRTEQGDSAMYLCASSREGESSYTFGSGTRLTVV.

This CDR3 reads CASSSNPMGRTEAFF. In nucleotides, the CDR3 is TGTGCCAGCAGCTCGAACCCCATGGGGCGGACTGAAGCTTTCTTT. The gene calls are TRBV7-8 and TRBJ1-1, with D maybe TRBD1 (5 bases). The germline V gene has CDR1 SGHVS and CDR2 FQNEAQ. V lost 4 bases and J lost 5, with 17 bases in between. This CDR3 spans 15 amino acids.

A remark on this clonotype: This may be a read error: a much more frequent sequence differs by one nucleotide. For the CDR3, the DNA is TGCAGCATAACAGGACCTGAGGCCAACGTCCTGACTTTC. As protein: CSITGPEANVLTF. This chain connects TRBV29-1 to TRBJ2-6, with TRBD1 as a possible D gene (5 bases). Germline CDR1 and CDR2: SQVTM and ANQGSEA. The V end was cut by 8 bases, the J end by 6 bases, with 14 bases between. The CDR3 runs 13 residues.

This clonotype was recorded a few times. This sequence joins TRBV20-1 and TRBJ1-1, with D unclear. The CDR3 is 13 residues long. Germline CDR1 DFQATT, CDR2 SNEGSKA (reference sequence). V lost 5 bases and J lost 2, with 12 bases in between. The CDR3 sequence: CSASPELNTEAFF. DNA of the CDR3: TGCAGTGCTTCTCCGGAGCTAAACACTGAAGCTTTCTTT.

This clonotype was found many times. This chain links TRBV5-1 with TRBJ2-2, with 11 nucleotides matching TRBD2. Trimming at V came to 1 base and at J to 6 bases, leaving 2 bases not matched to a gene. Germline V gene data show CDR1 as SGHRS and CDR2 as YFSETQ. The length of the CDR3 is 15 residues. CDR3 sequence: CASSLTSGSAGELFF. CDR3 bases: TGCGCCAGCAGCTTGACTAGCGGGAGTGCCGGGGAGCTGTTTTTT.

The sample holds many counts of this clonotype. The V gene is TRBV4-3, the J gene TRBJ1-6; maybe TRBD1 (5 bases). Between the trimmed V and J ends, which lost 1 base and 9 bases, there was a span of 13 bases. The CDR3 extends over 15 amino acids. CDR1 is LGHNA, CDR2 YSLEER, per germline. Here the CDR3 DNA reads TGCGCCAGCAGCCAAGTTCTGGGGCCCGGTTCACCCCTCCACTTT. Residues: CASSQVLGPGSPLHF.

This clonotype was counted at least ten times. The genes are TRBV29-1 and TRBJ2-5; weak D call: TRBD2 (5 bases). Germline CDR1 and CDR2: SQVTM and ANQGSEA. The CDR3 spans 13 residues. V lost 2 bases and J lost 5, with 12 bases in between. CDR3 DNA: TGCAGCGTTGAACAGACTAATGGCGAGACCCAGTACTTC. Encoded protein: CSVEQTNGETQYF.